This T cell receptor (beta chain) was sequenced for a study of shared clonotypes between healthy human individuals. Study findings and constraints: Among four donors, roughly 5% of naive CD4 clonotypes were found in common. The genetic and exposure-history diversity represented was limited by few donors.

The CDR3 totals 15 residues. V gave up 2 bases and J gave up 3 bases, with 13 bases separating them. Germline lookup yields CDR1 MNHNS and CDR2 SASEGT. Concerning this clone: The target antigen is unknown.

Sorted-subset replicate PCR reactions were performed with around 200 ng DNA, corresponding to roughly 30,000 T cell genomes. Measured with immunoSEQ multiplex PCR; TCRdb has only the in-frame clones, and not every one. Among some 2.3 million clones, about 92% were seen once, and the ten largest hold about 0.37%. The origin of this receptor is a man aged 18 to 29 in good health. Some clones in this sample may be carry-over from other donors' samples. Input material: naive CD4+ T cells from PBMCs. Subset in this sample: CD45RA+ positively selected. The chain carries TRBV6-1 and TRBJ1-1; perhaps TRBD1 as D (5 bases). The DNA for the CDR3 is TGTGCCAGCAGTGAATCGGCCAAAGGGGACACTGAAGCTTTCTTT. Residues: CASSESAKGDTEAFF.